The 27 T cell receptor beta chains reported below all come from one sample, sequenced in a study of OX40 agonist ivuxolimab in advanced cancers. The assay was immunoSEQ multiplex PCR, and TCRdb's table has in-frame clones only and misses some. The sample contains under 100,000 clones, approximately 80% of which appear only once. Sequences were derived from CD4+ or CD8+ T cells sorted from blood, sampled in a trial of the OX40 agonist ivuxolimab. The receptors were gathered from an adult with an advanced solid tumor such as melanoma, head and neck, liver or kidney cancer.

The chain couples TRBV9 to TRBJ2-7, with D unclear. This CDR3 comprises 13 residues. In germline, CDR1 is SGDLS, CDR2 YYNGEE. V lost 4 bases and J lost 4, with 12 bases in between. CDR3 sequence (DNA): TGTGCCAGCAGCCCCACCCCCCGGTACGAGCAGTACTTC. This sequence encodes CASSPTPRYEQYF.

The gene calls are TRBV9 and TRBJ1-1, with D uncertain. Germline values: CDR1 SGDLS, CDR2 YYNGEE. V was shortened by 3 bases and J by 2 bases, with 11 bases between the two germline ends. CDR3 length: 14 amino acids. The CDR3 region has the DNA TGTGCCAGCAGCGAAGACCTCGGAAACACTGAAGCTTTCTTT. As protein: CASSEDLGNTEAFF.

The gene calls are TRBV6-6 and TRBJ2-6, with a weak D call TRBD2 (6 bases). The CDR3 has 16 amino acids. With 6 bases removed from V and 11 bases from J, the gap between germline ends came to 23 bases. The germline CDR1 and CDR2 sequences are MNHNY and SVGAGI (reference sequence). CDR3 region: CASRRGEATSGHVLTF. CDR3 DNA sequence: TGTGCCAGCAGACGAGGGGAGGCAACTTCGGGTCACGTCCTGACTTTC.

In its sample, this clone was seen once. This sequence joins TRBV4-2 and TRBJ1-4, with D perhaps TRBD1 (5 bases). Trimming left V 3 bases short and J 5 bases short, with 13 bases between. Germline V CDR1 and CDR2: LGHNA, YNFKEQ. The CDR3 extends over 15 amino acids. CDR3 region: CASSHGDGSNEKLFF. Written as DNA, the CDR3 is TGTGCCAGCAGCCATGGGGACGGCTCAAATGAAAAACTGTTTTTT.

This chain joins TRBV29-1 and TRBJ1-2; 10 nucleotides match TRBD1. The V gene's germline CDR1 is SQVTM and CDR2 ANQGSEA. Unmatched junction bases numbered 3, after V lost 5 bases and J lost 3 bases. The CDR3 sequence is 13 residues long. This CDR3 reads CSVRTGGDYGYTF. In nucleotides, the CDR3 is TGCAGCGTTAGGACAGGGGGGGACTATGGCTACACCTTC.

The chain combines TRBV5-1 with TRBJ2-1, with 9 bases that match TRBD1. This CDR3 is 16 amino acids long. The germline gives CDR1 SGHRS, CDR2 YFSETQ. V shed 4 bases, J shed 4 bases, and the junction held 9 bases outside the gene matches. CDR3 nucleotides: TGCGCCAGCAGCCATAGACAGGGGGGGACGTACAATGAGCAGTTCTTC. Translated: CASSHRQGGTYNEQFF.

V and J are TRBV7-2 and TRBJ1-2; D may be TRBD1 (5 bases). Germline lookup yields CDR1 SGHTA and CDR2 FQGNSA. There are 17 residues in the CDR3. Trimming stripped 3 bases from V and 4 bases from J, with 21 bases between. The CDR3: CASSFNTRRDVSYGYTF. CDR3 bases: TGTGCCAGCAGCTTTAATACGCGAAGGGACGTCAGCTATGGCTACACCTTC.

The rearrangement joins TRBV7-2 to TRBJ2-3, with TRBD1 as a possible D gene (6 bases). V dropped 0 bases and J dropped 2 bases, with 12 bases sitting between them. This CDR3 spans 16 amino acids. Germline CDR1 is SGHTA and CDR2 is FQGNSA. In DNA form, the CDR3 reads TGTGCCAGCAGCTTAGCGGGGGCTACCTTCACAGATACGCAGTATTTT. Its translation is CASSLAGATFTDTQYF.

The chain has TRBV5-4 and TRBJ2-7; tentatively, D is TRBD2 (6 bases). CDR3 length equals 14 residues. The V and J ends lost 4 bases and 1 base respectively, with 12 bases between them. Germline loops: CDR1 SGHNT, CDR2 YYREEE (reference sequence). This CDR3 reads CASSRPGTSYEQYF. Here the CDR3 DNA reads TGTGCCAGCAGCCGTCCCGGGACTTCCTACGAGCAGTACTTC.

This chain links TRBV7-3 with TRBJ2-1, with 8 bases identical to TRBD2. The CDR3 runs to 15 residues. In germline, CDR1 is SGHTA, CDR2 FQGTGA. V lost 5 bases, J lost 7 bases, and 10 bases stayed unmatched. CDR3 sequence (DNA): TGTGCCAGCAGCCCGGGGGGGACTGTTTTGAATGAGCAGTTCTTC. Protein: CASSPGGTVLNEQFF.

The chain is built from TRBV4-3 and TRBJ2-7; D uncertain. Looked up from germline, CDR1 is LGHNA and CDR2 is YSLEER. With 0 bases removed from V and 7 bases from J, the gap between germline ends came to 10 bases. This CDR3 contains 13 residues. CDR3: CASSQDPRREQYF. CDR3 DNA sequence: TGCGCCAGCAGCCAAGATCCCCGTCGTGAGCAGTACTTC.

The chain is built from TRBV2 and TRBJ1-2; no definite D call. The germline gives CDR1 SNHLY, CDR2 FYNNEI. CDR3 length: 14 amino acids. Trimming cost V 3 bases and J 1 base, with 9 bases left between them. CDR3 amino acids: CASSEAGYNYGYTF. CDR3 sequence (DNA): TGTGCCAGCAGTGAGGCGGGGTATAACTATGGCTACACCTTC.

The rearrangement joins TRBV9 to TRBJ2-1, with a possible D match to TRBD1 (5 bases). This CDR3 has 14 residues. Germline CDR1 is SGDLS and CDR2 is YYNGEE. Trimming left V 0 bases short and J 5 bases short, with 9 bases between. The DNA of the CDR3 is TGTGCCAGCAGCGTAGGGATAGGGGACAATGAGCAGTTCTTC. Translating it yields CASSVGIGDNEQFF.

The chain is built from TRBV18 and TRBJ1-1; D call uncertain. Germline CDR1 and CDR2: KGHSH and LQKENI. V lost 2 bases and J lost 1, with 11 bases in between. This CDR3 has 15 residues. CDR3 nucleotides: TGTGCCAGCTCACCAAGTTCGTCGGGGAACACTGAAGCTTTCTTT. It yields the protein CASSPSSSGNTEAFF.

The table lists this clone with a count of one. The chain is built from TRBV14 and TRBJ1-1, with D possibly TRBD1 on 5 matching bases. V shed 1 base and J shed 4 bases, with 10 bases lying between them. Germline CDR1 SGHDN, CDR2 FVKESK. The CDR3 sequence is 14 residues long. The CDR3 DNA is TGTGCCAGCAGCCAAGGCCAGGGAGCCACTGAAGCTTTCTTT. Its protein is CASSQGQGATEAFF. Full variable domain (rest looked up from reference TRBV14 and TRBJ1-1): EAGVTQFPSHSVIEKGQTVTLRCDPISGHDNLYWYRRVMGKEIKFLLHFVKESKQDESGMPNNRFLAERTGGTYSTLKVQPAELEDSGVYFCASSQGQGATEAFFGQGTRLTVV.

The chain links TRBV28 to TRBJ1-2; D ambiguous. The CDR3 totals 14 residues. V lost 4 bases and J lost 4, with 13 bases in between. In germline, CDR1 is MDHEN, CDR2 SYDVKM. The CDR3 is CASSSLSDVYGYTF. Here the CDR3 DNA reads TGTGCCAGCAGTTCTCTAAGTGACGTCTATGGCTACACCTTC.

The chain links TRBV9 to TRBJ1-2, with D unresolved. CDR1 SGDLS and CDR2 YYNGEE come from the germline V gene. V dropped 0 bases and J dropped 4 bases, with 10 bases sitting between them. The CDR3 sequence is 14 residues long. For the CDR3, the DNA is TGTGCCAGCAGCGTAGCCCCAGCCCTCTATGGCTACACCTTC. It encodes CASSVAPALYGYTF.

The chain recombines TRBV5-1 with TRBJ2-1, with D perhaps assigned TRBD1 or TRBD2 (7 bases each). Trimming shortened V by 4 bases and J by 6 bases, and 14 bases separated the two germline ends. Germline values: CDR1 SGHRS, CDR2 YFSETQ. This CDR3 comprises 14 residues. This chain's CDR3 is CASSPTGTTNEQFF. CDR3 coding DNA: TGCGCCAGCAGCCCGACAGGGACTACCAATGAGCAGTTCTTC.

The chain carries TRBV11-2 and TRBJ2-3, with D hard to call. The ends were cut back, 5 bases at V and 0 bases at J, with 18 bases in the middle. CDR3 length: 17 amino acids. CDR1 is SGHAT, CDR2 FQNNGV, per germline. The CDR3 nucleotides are TGTGCCAGCAGCCTGACTTGGGAAGGAGCTAGCACAGATACGCAGTATTTT. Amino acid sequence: CASSLTWEGASTDTQYF. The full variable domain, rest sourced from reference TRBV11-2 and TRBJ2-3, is EAGVAQSPRYKIIEKRQSVAFWCNPISGHATLYWYQQILGQGPKLLIQFQNNGVVDDSQLPKDRFSAERLKGVDSTLKIQPAKLEDSAVYLCASSLTWEGASTDTQYFGPGTRLTVL.

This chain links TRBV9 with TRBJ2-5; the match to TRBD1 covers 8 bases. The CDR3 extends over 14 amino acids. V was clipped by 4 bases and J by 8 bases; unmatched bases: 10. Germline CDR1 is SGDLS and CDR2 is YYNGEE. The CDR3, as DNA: TGTGCCAGCAGCCCAGACGGGACAGGTACTACCCAGTACTTC. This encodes CASSPDGTGTTQYF.

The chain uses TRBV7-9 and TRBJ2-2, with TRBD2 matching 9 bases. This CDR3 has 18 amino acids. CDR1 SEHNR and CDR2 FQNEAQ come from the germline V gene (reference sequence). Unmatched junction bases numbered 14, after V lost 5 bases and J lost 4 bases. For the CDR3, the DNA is TGTGCCAGCAGCCCCTCTTGGGCGGGGGGGCGACGCACCGGGGAGCTGTTTTTT. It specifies CASSPSWAGGRRTGELFF.

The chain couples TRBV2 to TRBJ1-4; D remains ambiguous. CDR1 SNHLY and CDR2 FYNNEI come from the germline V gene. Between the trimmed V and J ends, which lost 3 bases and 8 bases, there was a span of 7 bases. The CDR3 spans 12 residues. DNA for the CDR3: TGTGCCAGCAGTGACGTGGGGGAAAAACTGTTTTTT. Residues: CASSDVGEKLFF.

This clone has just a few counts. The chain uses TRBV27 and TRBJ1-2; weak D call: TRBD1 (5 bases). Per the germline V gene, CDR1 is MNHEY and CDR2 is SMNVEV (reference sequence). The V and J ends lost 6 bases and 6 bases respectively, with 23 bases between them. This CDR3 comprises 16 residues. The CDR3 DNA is TGTGCCAGCAGGCCCAGTCGGGTTCGGGGGTATCATGGCTACACCTTC. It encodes CASRPSRVRGYHGYTF.

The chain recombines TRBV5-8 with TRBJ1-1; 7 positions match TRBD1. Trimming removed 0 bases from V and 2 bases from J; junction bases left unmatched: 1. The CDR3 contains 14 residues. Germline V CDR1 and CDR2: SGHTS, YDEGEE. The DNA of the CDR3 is TGTGCCAGCAGCTTGGGGACAGGAAACACTGAAGCTTTCTTT. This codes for CASSLGTGNTEAFF.

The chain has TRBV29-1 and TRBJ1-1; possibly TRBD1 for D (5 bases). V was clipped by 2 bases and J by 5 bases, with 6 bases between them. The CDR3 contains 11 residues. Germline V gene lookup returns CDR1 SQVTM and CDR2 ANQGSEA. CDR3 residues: CSVERTTEAFF. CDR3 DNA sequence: TGCAGCGTTGAAAGGACAACTGAAGCTTTCTTT. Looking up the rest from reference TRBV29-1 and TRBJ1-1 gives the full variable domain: SAVISQKPSRDICQRGTSLTIQCQVDSQVTMMFWYRQQPGQSLTLIATANQGSEATYESGFVIDKFPISRPNLTFSTLTVSNMSPEDSSIYLCSVERTTEAFFGQGTRLTVV.

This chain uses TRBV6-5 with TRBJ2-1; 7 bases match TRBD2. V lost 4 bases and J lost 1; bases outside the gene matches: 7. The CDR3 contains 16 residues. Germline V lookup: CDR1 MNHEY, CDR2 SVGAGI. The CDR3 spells CASSSSLAASYNEQFF. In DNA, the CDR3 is TGTGCCAGCAGTTCCTCCCTAGCGGCATCCTACAATGAGCAGTTCTTC.

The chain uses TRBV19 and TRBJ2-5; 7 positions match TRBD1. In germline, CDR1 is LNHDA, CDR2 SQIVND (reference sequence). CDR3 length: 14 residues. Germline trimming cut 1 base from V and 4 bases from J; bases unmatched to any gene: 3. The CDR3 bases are TGTGCCAGTAGTATAGGACAGGGAGTAGAGACCCAGTACTTC. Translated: CASSIGQGVETQYF.